A selection of T cell receptor beta chains follows, all from one sample in a study of OX40 agonist ivuxolimab in advanced cancers. Method: immunoSEQ multiplex PCR; TCRdb's copy keeps in-frame clones and lacks some. The data hold about 49,000 clones, with roughly 85% observed a single time. This material consisted of CD4+ or CD8+ T cells sorted from blood, taken in a trial of the OX40 agonist ivuxolimab. The receptor set was obtained from an adult with an advanced solid tumor such as melanoma, head and neck, liver or kidney cancer. CDR3s include the opening cysteine and the closing phenylalanine or tryptophan. The D gene is left open where the match is weak. Rows give clone size only sometimes, using once, few, many, or a class for an expanded clone.

clone size	J gene	V gene	D gene	CDR3 DNA	CDR3 protein
NA	TRBJ2-3	TRBV18	TRBD1	TGTGCCAGCTCACGCGAGGGGGCGGCCACAGATACGCAGTATTTT	CASSREGAATDTQYF
NA	TRBJ2-5	TRBV5-8	TRBD2	TGTGCCAGCACCTCTGGACTAGCGGGAAAGACCCAGTACTTC	CASTSGLAGKTQYF
NA	TRBJ2-1	TRBV6-1	NA	TGTGCCAGCAGAGGGTGGCGGGAAGGGTATGAGCAGTTCTTC	CASRGWREGYEQFF
NA	TRBJ2-2	TRBV12-1	NA	TGTGCCAGCAGCTTTATTCCACGTGAGGAGCTGTTTTTT	CASSFIPREELFF
NA	TRBJ2-1	TRBV9	NA	TGTGCCAGCAGCAGTTCGGGGCGAGGAAACAATGAGCAGTTCTTC	CASSSSGRGNNEQFF
NA	TRBJ2-5	TRBV29-1	TRBD1	TGCAGCGTTTCCGGGACAGGGGACCAAGAGACCCAGTACTTC	CSVSGTGDQETQYF
NA	TRBJ1-1	TRBV30	TRBD1	TGTGCCTGGACGGTTTCCAGGGGGCGGGCTGAAGCTTTCTTT	CAWTVSRGRAEAFF
NA	TRBJ2-7	TRBV2	TRBD2	TGTGCCAGCAGTGATGGGAGGGTAGCGAGACCCTACGAGCAGTACTTC	CASSDGRVARPYEQYF
NA	TRBJ2-4	TRBV10-3	TRBD2	TGTGCCATCAGTGAGTCCCCTGGGCGGGAGGTAACCAAAAACATTCAGTACTTC	CAISESPGREVTKNIQYF
NA	TRBJ2-7	TRBV6-5	NA	TGTGCCAGCAGTTCCCCATGGGACTACGAGCAGTACTTC	CASSSPWDYEQYF
NA	TRBJ2-5	TRBV7-2	NA	TGTGCCAGCAGTGAGGGACTTGGGGGTGGGAGCCAGTACTTC	CASSEGLGGGSQYF
few	TRBJ2-1	TRBV4-3	TRBD1	TGCGCCAGCAGCCAAGATCGGACAGGGGGATTAAGAAATGAGCAGTTCTTC	CASSQDRTGGLRNEQFF
NA	TRBJ2-1	TRBV7-9	TRBD2	TGTGCCAGCAGCGCCCAAGCGGGAGGGCTCAATGAGCAGTTCTTC	CASSAQAGGLNEQFF
NA	TRBJ1-2	TRBV9	TRBD1	TGTGCCAGCACCCCGGGACAGAGGGCGCATGGCTACACCTTC	CASTPGQRAHGYTF
few	TRBJ1-1	TRBV10-3	NA	TGTGCCATCAGGGAAGACACTGAAGCTTTCTTT	CAIREDTEAFF
NA	TRBJ1-2	TRBV4-3	NA	TGCGCCAGCAGCCAGAGTGCAGGGATTGGCTACACCTTC	CASSQSAGIGYTF
NA	TRBJ2-7	TRBV5-4	NA	TGTGCCAGCAGCTTGGGTGGACTGGGACTTGCCTACGAGCAGTACTTC	CASSLGGLGLAYEQYF
NA	TRBJ2-2	TRBV19	NA	TGTGCCAGTTTTGGGACTTTCAGAACCGGGGAGCTGTTTTTT	CASFGTFRTGELFF
NA	TRBJ1-2	TRBV30	NA	TGTGCCTGGAGTACGCTGCGGAGCTACACCTTC	CAWSTLRSYTF
NA	TRBJ2-7	TRBV21-1	NA	TGTGCCACGGGGGGCTACGAGCAGTACTTC	CATGGYEQYF
NA	TRBJ1-2	TRBV30	NA	TGTGCCTGGAGTGTATGGGGCTCGGGGGTTAGAAACTATGGCTACACCTTC	CAWSVWGSGVRNYGYTF
NA	TRBJ2-5	TRBV21-1	NA	TGTGCCAGCAGCAAGAGAGCAGAGACCCAGTACTTC	CASSKRAETQYF
NA	TRBJ1-2	TRBV30	TRBD1	TGTGCCTGGATTTTGCAAACAGGGGGAACGGACGGCTACACCTTC	CAWILQTGGTDGYTF
NA	TRBJ1-5	TRBV5-6	NA	TGTGCCAGCAGCCCCGGGGGAGGGAATAGCAATCAGCCCCAGCATTTT	CASSPGGGNSNQPQHF
few	TRBJ2-7	TRBV5-1	TRBD1	TGCGCCAGCAGCCTACAACAGGGGTACGAGCAGTACTTC	CASSLQQGYEQYF
NA	TRBJ1-2	TRBV2	NA	TGTGCCAGCAGAGGGGACGGGACTAACTATGGCTACACCTTC	CASRGDGTNYGYTF
few	TRBJ2-1	TRBV10-3	TRBD2	TGTGCCATCAGTGACCCGGGACTAGCGGGATTCGGTGAGCAGTTCTTC	CAISDPGLAGFGEQFF
NA	TRBJ2-1	TRBV29-1	NA	TGCAGCGTTCCCCCGGGGGCAGGGGGCTCCTACAATGAGCAGTTCTTC	CSVPPGAGGSYNEQFF
NA	TRBJ2-3	TRBV15	NA	TGTGCCACCAGCAGAGGGCCTCCCGCCCTCCCAGATACGCAGTATTTT	CATSRGPPALPDTQYF
few	TRBJ2-2	TRBV7-9	NA	TGTGCCAGCAGCTTAGACACCGGGGAGCTGTTTTTT	CASSLDTGELFF
NA	TRBJ1-1	TRBV7-9	NA	TGTGCCAGCAGCTTAGGCGGCGGCCGTGAAGCTTTCTTT	CASSLGGGREAFF
NA	TRBJ2-7	TRBV7-2	NA	TGTGCCAGCAGCTTAATACCTGGGACCTACGAGCAGTACTTC	CASSLIPGTYEQYF
NA	TRBJ2-7	TRBV2	TRBD1	TGTGCCAGCACCTTACAGGGGATGGGGTCCTACGAGCAGTACTTC	CASTLQGMGSYEQYF
NA	TRBJ2-7	TRBV5-1	TRBD2	TGCGCCAGCTCTACGGAACTAGCGGGCCGATACGAGCAGTACTTC	CASSTELAGRYEQYF
NA	TRBJ1-1	TRBV15	NA	TGTGCCACCAGCAGAGGGGGGGCAGCGGACACTGAAGCTTTCTTT	CATSRGGAADTEAFF
once	TRBJ2-1	TRBV9	NA	TGTGCCAGCAGCGAAATAGGGCTTACGAATGAGCAGTTCTTC	CASSEIGLTNEQFF
few	TRBJ2-4	TRBV11-2	NA	TGTGCCAGCAGGCACGGGACGCGCGGGTCCAAAAACATTCAGTACTTC	CASRHGTRGSKNIQYF
NA	TRBJ2-5	TRBV2	NA	TGTGCCAGCAGTACTGACTGGACGCAAGAGACCCAGTACTTC	CASSTDWTQETQYF
NA	TRBJ2-1	TRBV29-1	NA	TGCAGCGTGAACATAGCGAGATCCGTTGAGCAGTTCTTC	CSVNIARSVEQFF
NA	TRBJ1-2	TRBV20-1	NA	TGCAGTGCTAGCCTCCAGGGCTACACCTTC	CSASLQGYTF
NA	TRBJ2-2	TRBV29-1	NA	TGCCCATCTCGCACCGGGGAGCTGTTTTTT	CPSRTGELFF